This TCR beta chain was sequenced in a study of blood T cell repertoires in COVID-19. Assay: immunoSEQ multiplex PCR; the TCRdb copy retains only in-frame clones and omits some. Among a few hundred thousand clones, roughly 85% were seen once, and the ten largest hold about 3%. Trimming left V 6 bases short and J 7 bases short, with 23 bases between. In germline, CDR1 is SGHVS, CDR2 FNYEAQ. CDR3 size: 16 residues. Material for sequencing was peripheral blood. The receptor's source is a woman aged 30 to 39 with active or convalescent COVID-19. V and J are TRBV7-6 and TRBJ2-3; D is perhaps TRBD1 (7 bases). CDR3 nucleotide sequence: TGTGCCAGCAGTCGCAACAGGCAGGGGGGCGATAATACGCAGTATTTT. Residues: CASSRNRQGGDNTQYF.